What follows are 24 T cell receptor beta chains derived from one specimen sequenced in a study of identical twins. MiXCR was run by TCRdb on the 5' RACE reads, yielding one entry per CDR3 protein. Among under 300,000 distinct CDR3 sequences listed, 9.5% to 15% were seen once. These records were also assigned to another study, of yellow fever vaccine responses in identical twins.

Material for sequencing was memory (CD45RO+) T cells sorted from blood. The receptor set was obtained from a woman younger than 35 in good health.

This clonotype was found a few times. The V and J genes are TRBV2 and TRBJ1-1; D uncertain. The V end lost 4 bases, the J end lost 4 bases, and 10 bases lay between the germline ends. Germline CDR1 and CDR2: SNHLY and FYNNEI. The CDR3 runs to 13 residues. CDR3 DNA: TGTGCCAGCAGTGTCGGGGAGGGCACTGAAGCTTTCTTT. Protein sequence: CASSVGEGTEAFF.

A few counts support this clonotype. This clone may be a read error of a much larger clone one base away. Written as DNA, the CDR3 is TGTGTCAGCAGTTCGGCCGACAGCACCGGGGAGCTGTTTTTT. This encodes CVSSSADSTGELFF. The rearrangement joins TRBV12-3 or TRBV12-4 to TRBJ2-2, with D possibly being TRBD1 (5 bases). CDR3 length equals 14 residues.

The chain joins TRBV12-3 or TRBV12-4 to TRBJ1-4; perhaps TRBD1 as D (5 bases). This CDR3 region has 13 residues. V lost 2 bases to trimming and J lost 11 bases, with 12 bases between them. The CDR3 DNA reads TGTGCCAGCAGTTTACTTGGGGCCGACAAACTGTTTTTT. As protein: CASSLLGADKLFF.

This clonotype has a count of ten or more. The chain links TRBV24-1 to TRBJ1-2; no clear D gene. The V end lost 6 bases, the J end lost 8 bases, and 18 bases lay between the germline ends. The CDR3 loop spans 14 amino acids. CDR1 is KGHDR and CDR2 is SFDVKD in the germline V gene. The CDR3 is CATSRDTDSSGYTF. The CDR3 DNA follows: TGTGCCACCAGTAGAGACACGGACTCCAGCGGCTACACCTTC.

This clonotype was seen only a few times. The chain uses TRBV4-3 and TRBJ2-1; TRBD2 matches 8 bases. In germline, CDR1 is LGHNA, CDR2 YSLEER. The CDR3 is 17 residues long. V was pared by 0 bases and J by 7 bases, with 11 bases of the junction left unmatched. This CDR3 is CASSQEGTGTRLNEQFF. CDR3 nucleotides: TGCGCCAGCAGCCAAGAGGGAACCGGGACTAGATTAAATGAGCAGTTCTTC.

This sequence joins TRBV28 and TRBJ2-7; D may correspond to TRBD1 or TRBD2 (6 bases each). V dropped 1 base and J dropped 6 bases, with 19 bases sitting between them. The CDR3 runs to 16 residues. Germline assignment: CDR1 MDHEN and CDR2 SYDVKM. CDR3 protein: CASSLLGVGGPTEQYF. CDR3 bases: TGTGCCAGCAGTTTATTAGGGGTTGGGGGGCCCACCGAGCAGTACTTC.

This clonotype was counted a few times. This chain connects TRBV7-2 to TRBJ2-7; no definite D call. V was clipped by 0 bases and J by 7 bases, with 10 bases between them. Germline V gene data show CDR1 as SGHTA and CDR2 as FQGNSA. The CDR3 contains 13 residues. CDR3 nucleotides: TGTGCCAGCAGCTTAGCGGCGTCCTGGGAGCAGTACTTC. It translates to CASSLAASWEQYF.

The chain links TRBV20-1 to TRBJ2-7, with 7 bases that match TRBD2. CDR1 DFQATT and CDR2 SNEGSKA come from the germline V gene (reference sequence). This CDR3 is 15 amino acids long. V was clipped by 0 bases and J by 4 bases; unmatched bases: 9. This CDR3 is CSARDPVRRGYEQYF. The CDR3 DNA reads as TGCAGTGCTAGAGATCCAGTGCGGCGGGGGTACGAGCAGTACTTC.

The chain combines TRBV6-4 with TRBJ2-1; D not certain. The CDR3 contains 15 residues. V lost 5 bases and J 2 bases, leaving 13 bases between the germline ends. From germline, CDR1 is MRHNA and CDR2 SNTAGT. The CDR3 nucleotides read TGTGCCAGCAGTCAGCGTAACGAACCCTACAATGAGCAGTTCTTC. Residues: CASSQRNEPYNEQFF.

This clonotype was counted ten times or more. The chain has TRBV12-3 or TRBV12-4 and TRBJ1-1; TRBD1 aligns across 11 bases. This CDR3 comprises 14 residues. V was clipped by 7 bases and J by 6 bases; unmatched bases: 7. CDR3 DNA: TGTGCCAGCACCCCGGGACAGGGGGTTCCTGAAGCTTTCTTT. It codes for CASTPGQGVPEAFF.

This clonotype was seen repeatedly, ten times or more. The V and J genes are TRBV5-1 and TRBJ2-7; 7 bases match TRBD1. Per germline, CDR1 SGHRS and CDR2 YFSETQ. The CDR3 has 15 amino acids. V lost 4 bases to trimming and J lost 0 bases; unmatched junction nucleotides: 7. This chain's CDR3 is CASSLLGTASYEQYF. CDR3 DNA sequence: TGCGCCAGCAGCCTGTTGGGGACAGCCTCCTACGAGCAGTACTTC.

This clonotype has only a few counts. One junction end does not reproduce the germline sequence, and a read error may be involved. The chain uses TRBV20-1 and TRBJ2-7; TRBD2 aligns across 7 bases. The CDR3 contains 13 residues. Looked up from germline, CDR1 is DFQATT and CDR2 is SNEGSKA (reference sequence). Here the CDR3 reads CSAIWRETYEQHF. CDR3 in DNA: TGCAGTGCGATCTGGCGGGAGACCTACGAGCAGCACTTC.

This clonotype was observed at least ten times. The CDR3 loop reads CASSLGVDYNEQFF. CDR3 sequence (DNA): TGTGCCAGCAGCCTAGGGGTAGACTACAATGAGCAGTTCTTC. The rearrangement joins TRBV6-2 or TRBV6-3 to TRBJ2-1; perhaps TRBD1 as D (5 bases). V shed 6 bases and J shed 3 bases, with 12 bases lying between them. Germline-derived CDR1 and CDR2 are MNHEY and SVGEGT. The CDR3 has 14 residues.

This clonotype came up a few times. The CDR3 coding sequence is TGTGCCAGCAGAACAGGGGGCTCGGGAGATACGCAGTATTTT. Residues: CASRTGGSGDTQYF. V gene TRBV6-1 combines with J gene TRBJ2-3; 9 bases match TRBD1. The CDR3 totals 14 residues. The junction had 6 bases not matched to a gene; V was cut back by 6 bases and J by 5 bases. The germline CDR1 and CDR2 sequences are MNHNS and SASEGT.

The chain joins TRBV20-1 to TRBJ2-1; unclear D gene. CDR3 size: 14 residues. The germline gives CDR1 DFQATT, CDR2 SNEGSKA (reference sequence). V gave up 2 bases and J gave up 0 bases, with 8 bases separating them. CDR3 region: CSARSEFSYNEQFF. In DNA form, the CDR3 reads TGCAGTGCTAGATCAGAATTCTCCTACAATGAGCAGTTCTTC.

The rearrangement links TRBV12-3 or TRBV12-4 to TRBJ2-3; no clear D gene. The germline V and J ends were trimmed by 3 bases and 8 bases, with 3 bases remaining between them. The CDR3 is made up of 10 amino acids. In DNA, the CDR3 is TGTGCCAGCAGTTTGGTTACGCAGTATTTT. This sequence encodes CASSLVTQYF.

This chain joins TRBV15 and TRBJ1-1; 9 bases agree with TRBD1. The J segment lost 0 bases and the V segment lost 1 base, leaving 9 bases of the junction unmatched. Germline V gene sequence: CDR1 LNHNV, CDR2 YYDKDF (reference sequence). The CDR3 has 18 residues. CDR3 in amino acids: CATSRGPDRGRLNTEAFF. The CDR3 nucleotides are TGTGCCACCAGCAGAGGACCGGACAGGGGTCGGTTGAACACTGAAGCTTTCTTT.

The V call is TRBV7-2, the J call TRBJ1-2; tentatively, D is TRBD1 (6 bases). V was clipped by 5 bases and J by 7 bases, with 14 bases between them. The CDR3 has 13 residues. The germline V gene has CDR1 SGHTA and CDR2 FQGNSA. Here the CDR3 reads CASSPRGGSGYTF. The CDR3 DNA is TGTGCCAGCAGCCCGCGGGGGGGCTCTGGCTACACCTTC.

This clonotype has at least ten counts. This chain uses TRBV7-9 with TRBJ2-7; D might be TRBD1 (6 bases). Germline V gene sequence: CDR1 SEHNR, CDR2 FQNEAQ (reference sequence). CDR3 length: 15 residues. V shed 4 bases and J shed 3 bases, with 16 bases lying between them. Here the CDR3 reads CASSSTGSKYYEQYF. CDR3 coding DNA: TGTGCCAGCAGCTCAACAGGGTCGAAATACTACGAGCAGTACTTC.

A word on this clonotype: A read error may be the cause here, since a much bigger clone is one base away. This chain joins TRBV12-3 or TRBV12-4 and TRBJ2-3; 8 bases fit TRBD1. The CDR3 length is 16 residues. The CDR3 protein is CASSSGGQGWADTQCF. The CDR3 DNA follows: TGTGCCAGCAGTTCCGGCGGACAGGGTTGGGCAGATACGCAGTGTTTT.

This clonotype has only a few counts. The rearrangement links TRBV4-1 to TRBJ2-5; D tentatively fits TRBD1 or TRBD2 (5 bases each). Germline CDR1 and CDR2: MGHRA and YSYEKL. This CDR3 has 15 residues. Trimming removed 0 bases at V and 5 bases at J, with 13 bases between. CDR3 in DNA: TGCGCCAGCAGCCAAGATGGGACGCCTAGGGAGACCCAGTACTTC. Its protein product is CASSQDGTPRETQYF.

This clonotype was observed at least ten times. J is TRBJ2-7 and V is TRBV3-1; D perhaps matches TRBD1 (5 bases). Germline lookup yields CDR1 LGHDT and CDR2 YNNKEL (reference sequence). V dropped 2 bases and J dropped 2 bases, with 16 bases sitting between them. The CDR3 spans 16 residues. This chain's CDR3 is CASSQSKGSLTYEQYF. The CDR3 DNA sequence: TGTGCCAGCAGCCAAAGCAAGGGGTCTCTAACCTACGAGCAGTACTTC.

Only a few counts were recorded for this clonotype. The rearrangement joins TRBV20-1 to TRBJ2-5; no clear D. The CDR3 has 12 amino acids. Trimming left V 5 bases short and J 1 base short, with 8 bases between. Germline assignment: CDR1 DFQATT and CDR2 SNEGSKA (reference sequence). The CDR3 bases are TGCAGTGCTTCGGCGGTCCAAGAGACCCAGTACTTC. It yields the protein CSASAVQETQYF.

This clonotype was counted many times. V and J are TRBV12-3 or TRBV12-4 and TRBJ1-1; 8 nucleotides agree with TRBD1. This CDR3 contains 15 residues. The V segment lost 5 bases and the J segment 2 bases; nucleotides outside the gene matches: 7. The CDR3 protein is CASSRGTGGNTEAFF. Written as DNA, the CDR3 is TGTGCCAGCAGTAGGGGGACAGGTGGAAACACTGAAGCTTTCTTT.